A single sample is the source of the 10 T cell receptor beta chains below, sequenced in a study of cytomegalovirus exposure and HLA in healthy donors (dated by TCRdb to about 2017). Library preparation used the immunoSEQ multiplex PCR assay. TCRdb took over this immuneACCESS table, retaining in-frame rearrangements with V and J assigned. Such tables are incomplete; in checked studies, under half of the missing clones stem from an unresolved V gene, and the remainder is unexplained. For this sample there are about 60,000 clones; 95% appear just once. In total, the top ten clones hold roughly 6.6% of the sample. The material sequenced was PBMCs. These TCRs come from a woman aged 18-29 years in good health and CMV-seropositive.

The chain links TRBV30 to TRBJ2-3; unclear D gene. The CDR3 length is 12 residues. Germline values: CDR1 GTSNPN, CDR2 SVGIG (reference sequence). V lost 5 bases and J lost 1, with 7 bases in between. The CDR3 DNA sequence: TGTGCCTGGGCCTACGGCACAGATACGCAGTATTTT. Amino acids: CAWAYGTDTQYF.

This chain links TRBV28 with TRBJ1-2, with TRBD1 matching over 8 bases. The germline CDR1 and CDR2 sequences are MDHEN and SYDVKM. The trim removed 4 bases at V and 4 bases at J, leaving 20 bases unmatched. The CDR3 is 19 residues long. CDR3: CASSSKIAQGANYGYGYTF. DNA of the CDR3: TGTGCCAGCAGTTCCAAAATAGCGCAGGGGGCTAACTATGGCTATGGCTACACCTTC.

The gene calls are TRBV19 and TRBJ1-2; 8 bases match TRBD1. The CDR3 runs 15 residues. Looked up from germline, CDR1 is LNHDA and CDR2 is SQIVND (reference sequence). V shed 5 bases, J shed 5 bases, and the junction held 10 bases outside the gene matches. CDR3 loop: CASSLGQGASYGYTF. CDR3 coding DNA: TGTGCCAGTAGTCTCGGGCAGGGGGCGAGTTATGGCTACACCTTC.

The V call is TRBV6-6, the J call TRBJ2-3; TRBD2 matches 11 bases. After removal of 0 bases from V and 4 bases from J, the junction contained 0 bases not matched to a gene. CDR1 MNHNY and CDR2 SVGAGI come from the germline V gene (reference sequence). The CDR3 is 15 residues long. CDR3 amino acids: CASSYSGLAADTQYF. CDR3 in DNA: TGTGCCAGCAGTTACTCGGGACTAGCGGCAGATACGCAGTATTTT.

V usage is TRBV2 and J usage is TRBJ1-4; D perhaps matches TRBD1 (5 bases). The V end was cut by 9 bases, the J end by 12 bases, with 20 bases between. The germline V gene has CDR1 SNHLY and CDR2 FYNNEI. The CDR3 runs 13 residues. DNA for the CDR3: TGTGCCAGGGGGGGGTTGGGCTCGACGGAACTGTTTTTT. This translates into CARGGLGSTELFF.

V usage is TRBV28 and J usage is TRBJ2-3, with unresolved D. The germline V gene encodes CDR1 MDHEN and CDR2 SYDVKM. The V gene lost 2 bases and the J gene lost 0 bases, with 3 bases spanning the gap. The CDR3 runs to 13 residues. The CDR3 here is CASSLVSTDTQYF. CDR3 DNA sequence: TGTGCCAGCAGTTTAGTAAGCACAGATACGCAGTATTTT.

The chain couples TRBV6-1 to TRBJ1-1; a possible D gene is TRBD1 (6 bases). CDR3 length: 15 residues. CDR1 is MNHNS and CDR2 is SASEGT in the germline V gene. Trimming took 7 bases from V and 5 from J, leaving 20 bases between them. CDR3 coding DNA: TGTGCCAGCAACCTGAGGGGGGGGGTACGGACTGAAGCTTTCTTT. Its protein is CASNLRGGVRTEAFF.

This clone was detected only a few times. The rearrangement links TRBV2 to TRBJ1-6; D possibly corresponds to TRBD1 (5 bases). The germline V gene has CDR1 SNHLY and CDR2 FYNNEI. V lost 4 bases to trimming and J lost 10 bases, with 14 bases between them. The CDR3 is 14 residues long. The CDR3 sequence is CASSVWQGRSPLHF. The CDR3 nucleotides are TGTGCCAGCAGTGTGTGGCAGGGCCGGTCACCCCTCCACTTT. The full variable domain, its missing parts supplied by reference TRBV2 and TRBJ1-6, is EPEVTQTPSHQVTQMGQEVILRCVPISNHLYFYWYRQILGQKVEFLVSFYNNEISEKSEIFDDQFSVERPDGSNFTLKIRSTKLEDSAMYFCASSVWQGRSPLHFGNGTRLTVT.

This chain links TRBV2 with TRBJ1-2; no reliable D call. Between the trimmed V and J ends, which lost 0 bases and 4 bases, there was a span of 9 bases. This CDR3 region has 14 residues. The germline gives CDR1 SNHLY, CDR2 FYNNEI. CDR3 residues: CASSEAPGVYGYTF. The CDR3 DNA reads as TGTGCCAGCAGTGAAGCACCTGGAGTCTATGGCTACACCTTC.

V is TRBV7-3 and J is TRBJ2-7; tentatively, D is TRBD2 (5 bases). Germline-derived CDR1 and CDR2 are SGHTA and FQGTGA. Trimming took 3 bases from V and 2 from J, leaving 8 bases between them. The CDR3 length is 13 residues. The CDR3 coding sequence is TGTGCCAGCAGCTTGAACGGGGCCTACGAGCAGTACTTC. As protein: CASSLNGAYEQYF.